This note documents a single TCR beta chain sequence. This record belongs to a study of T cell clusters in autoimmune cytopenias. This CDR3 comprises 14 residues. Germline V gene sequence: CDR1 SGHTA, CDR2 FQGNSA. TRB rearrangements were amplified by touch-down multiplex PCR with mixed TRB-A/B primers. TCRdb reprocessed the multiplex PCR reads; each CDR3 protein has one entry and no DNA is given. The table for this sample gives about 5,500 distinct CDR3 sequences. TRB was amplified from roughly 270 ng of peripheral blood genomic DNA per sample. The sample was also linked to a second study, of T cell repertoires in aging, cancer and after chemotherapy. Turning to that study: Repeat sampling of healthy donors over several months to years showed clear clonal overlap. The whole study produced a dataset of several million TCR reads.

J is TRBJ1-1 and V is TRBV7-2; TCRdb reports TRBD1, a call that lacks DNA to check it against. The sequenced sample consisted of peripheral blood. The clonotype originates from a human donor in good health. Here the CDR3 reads CASSLGQGNTEAFF.